This T cell receptor (beta chain) was sequenced for a study of metastatic and nonmetastatic thyroid tumors. Study context: Samples came from malignant and benign thyroid patients, and repertoires were compared across blood and tumor or nodule tissue. Findings of the study overall: Relative to benign nodules, malignant thyroid tumors were reportedly characterized by significantly elevated TCR beta diversity in blood and tumor.

The entire patient cohort was treatment-naive prior to thyroid surgery. As regards this clone: Its antigen remains unknown.

Germline V gene data show CDR1 as DFQATT and CDR2 as SNEGSKA (reference sequence). The CDR3 has 12 residues. The trim removed 1 base at V and 12 bases at J, leaving 7 bases unmatched. Per the authors' pipeline: The study took CDR3 differences across clinicopathological groups and made a distant-metastasis classifier for papillary thyroid cancer from them. With MiXCR, TCRdb reprocessed the PCR reads. The V and J calls were determined by TCRdb, not by the authors. Here the sample spans some 17,000 clones, 25% being singletons. Input material: blood. The clonotype comes from a male donor with papillary thyroid cancer or a benign thyroid nodule (not recorded which). Some clones in this sample may be carry-over from other donors' samples. The rearrangement links TRBV20-1 to TRBJ2-7; TRBD2 matches 9 bases. The CDR3, as DNA: TGCAGTGCTAGAGTTGCGGGAGGGCCTCCGTACTTC. Translating it yields CSARVAGGPPYF.